This is a list of T cell receptor beta chains from one sample in a study of blood T cell repertoires in COVID-19. TCRdb's copy holds only in-frame clones and misses some; the assay was immunoSEQ multiplex PCR. Among 170,000 or so clones, 85% to 90% were seen once, and the ten largest hold roughly 0.85%. The sample was peripheral blood. These receptors were taken from a woman aged 18-29 years who had recovered from COVID-19. CDR3s leave out the opening cysteine and the closing phenylalanine or tryptophan. Clone size appears in some rows only: once, few, many, or a class for an expanded clone.

TRBV3-1/TRBV3-2	.	TRBJ1-3	ASSIQYSGNTIY
TRBV3-1/TRBV3-2	.	TRBJ2-3	ASSRLAGTDTQY
TRBV9	.	TRBJ2-7	ASSVEQGLTEQY
TRBV3-1/TRBV3-2	.	TRBJ2-1	ASSQVGREQF
TRBV11-1	.	TRBJ2-5	ASSPDGKETQY
TRBV7-8	once	TRBJ2-1	ASSPGGISYNEQF
TRBV19	.	TRBJ2-1	ASSITSGYNEQF
TRBV4-1	.	TRBJ1-6	ASSQEGDRASPLH
TRBV19	.	TRBJ2-7	ASTDRTSYEQY
TRBV7-3	once	TRBJ1-6	ASSLKGQGWSPLH
TRBV6-1	.	TRBJ2-3	ASSGWSSGIKDTQY
TRBV5-8	.	TRBJ1-4	ASSLLGGRTNEKLF
TRBV10-1	.	TRBJ2-1	ASSLDNNEQF
TRBV12-3/TRBV12-4	.	TRBJ1-6	ASSRQDNSPLH
TRBV18	.	TRBJ1-4	ASSPGWTGDEKLF
TRBV27	.	TRBJ2-1	ASSSPRSPQGSRTNEQF
TRBV4-2	.	TRBJ1-4	ASSQEGQGAGSEKLF
TRBV28	few	TRBJ2-7	ASSLPDRRQPLYEQY
TRBV5-6	.	TRBJ2-2	ASSLGGGAVAGELF
TRBV5-8	.	TRBJ1-1	ASSLVGGDTEAF
TRBV7-3	once	TRBJ1-1	ASSFDSDNTEAF
TRBV7-2	.	TRBJ2-7	ASSFAGTNGEQY
TRBV4-1	few	TRBJ1-1	ASSQEEGNTEAF